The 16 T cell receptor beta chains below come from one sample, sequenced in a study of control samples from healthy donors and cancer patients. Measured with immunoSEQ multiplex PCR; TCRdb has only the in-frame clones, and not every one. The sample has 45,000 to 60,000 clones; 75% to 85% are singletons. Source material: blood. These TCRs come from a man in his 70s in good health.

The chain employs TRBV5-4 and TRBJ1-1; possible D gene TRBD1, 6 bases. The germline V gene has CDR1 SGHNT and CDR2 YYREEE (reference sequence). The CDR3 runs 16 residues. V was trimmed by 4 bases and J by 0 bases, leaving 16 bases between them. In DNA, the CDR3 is TGTGCCAGCAGCCGAACAGGGAATGCCATGAACACTGAAGCTTTCTTT. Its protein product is CASSRTGNAMNTEAFF.

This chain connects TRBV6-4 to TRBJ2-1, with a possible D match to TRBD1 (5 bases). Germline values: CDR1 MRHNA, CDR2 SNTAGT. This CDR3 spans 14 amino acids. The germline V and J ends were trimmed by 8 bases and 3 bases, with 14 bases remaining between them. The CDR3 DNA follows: TGTGCCAGCCCCCTGGGGCAGGGCTACAATGAGCAGTTCTTC. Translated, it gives CASPLGQGYNEQFF.

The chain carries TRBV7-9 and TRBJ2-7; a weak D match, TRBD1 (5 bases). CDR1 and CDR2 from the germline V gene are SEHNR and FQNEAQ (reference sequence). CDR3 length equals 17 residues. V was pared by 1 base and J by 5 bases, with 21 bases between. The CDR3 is CASSLGVGRVDFHEQYF. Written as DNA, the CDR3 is TGTGCCAGCAGCTTAGGTGTCGGCAGGGTTGATTTCCACGAGCAGTACTTC.

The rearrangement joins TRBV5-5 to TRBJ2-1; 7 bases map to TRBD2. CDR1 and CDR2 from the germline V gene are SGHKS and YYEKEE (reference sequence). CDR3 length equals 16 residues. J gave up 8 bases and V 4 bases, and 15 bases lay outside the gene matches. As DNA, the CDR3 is TGTGCCAGCAGCACCCGGGGAAGCGGGATTGGGGATGAGCAGTTCTTC. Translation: CASSTRGSGIGDEQFF.

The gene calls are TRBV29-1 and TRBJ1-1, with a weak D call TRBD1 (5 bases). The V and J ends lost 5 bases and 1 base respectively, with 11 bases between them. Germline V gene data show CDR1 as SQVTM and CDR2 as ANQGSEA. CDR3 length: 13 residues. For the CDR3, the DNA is TGCAGCGTTTCGTGGGACGGGAACACTGAAGCTTTCTTT. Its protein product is CSVSWDGNTEAFF.

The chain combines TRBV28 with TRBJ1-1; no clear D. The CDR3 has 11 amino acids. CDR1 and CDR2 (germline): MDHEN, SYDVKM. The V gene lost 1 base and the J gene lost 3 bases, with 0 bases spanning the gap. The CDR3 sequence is CASSLYTEAFF. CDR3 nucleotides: TGTGCCAGCAGTTTATACACTGAAGCTTTCTTT.

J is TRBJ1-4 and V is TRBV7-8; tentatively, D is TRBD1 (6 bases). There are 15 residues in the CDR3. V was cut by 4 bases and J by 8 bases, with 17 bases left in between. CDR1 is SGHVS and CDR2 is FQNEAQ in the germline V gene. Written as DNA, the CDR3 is TGTGCCAGCAGCTCAACACAGGGCTTTGGAGAAAAACTGTTTTTT. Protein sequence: CASSSTQGFGEKLFF.

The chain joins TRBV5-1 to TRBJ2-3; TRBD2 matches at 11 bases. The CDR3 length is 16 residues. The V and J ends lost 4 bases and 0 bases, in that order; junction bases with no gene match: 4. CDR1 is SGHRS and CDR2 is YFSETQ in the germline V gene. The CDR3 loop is CASSPGLAESTDTQYF. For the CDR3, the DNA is TGCGCCAGCAGCCCGGGACTAGCGGAAAGCACAGATACGCAGTATTTT. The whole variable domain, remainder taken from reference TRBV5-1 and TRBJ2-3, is KAGVTQTPRYLIKTRGQQVTLSCSPISGHRSVSWYQQTPGQGLQFLFEYFSETQRNKGNFPGRFSGRQFSNSRSEMNVSTLELGDSALYLCASSPGLAESTDTQYFGPGTRLTVL.

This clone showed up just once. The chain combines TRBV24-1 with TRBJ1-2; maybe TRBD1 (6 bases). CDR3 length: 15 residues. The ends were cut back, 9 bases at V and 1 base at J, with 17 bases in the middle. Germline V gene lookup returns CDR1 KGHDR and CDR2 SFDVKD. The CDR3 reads CATFYDGTINYGYTF. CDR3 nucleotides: TGTGCCACCTTTTATGACGGGACAATTAACTATGGCTACACCTTC.

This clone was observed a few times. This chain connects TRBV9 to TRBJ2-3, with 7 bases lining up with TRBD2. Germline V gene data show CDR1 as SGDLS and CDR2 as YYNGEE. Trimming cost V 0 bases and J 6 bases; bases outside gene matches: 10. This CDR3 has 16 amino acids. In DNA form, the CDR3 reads TGTGCCAGCAGCGTAGGAGTAGCCCAAGCGGGGGATACGCAGTATTTT. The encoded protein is CASSVGVAQAGDTQYF.

DNA for the CDR3: TGTGCCAGCAGCGTGTCGGGAAGGGCCGATTTGGGCTACACCTTC. It yields the protein CASSVSGRADLGYTF. The rearrangement joins TRBV9 to TRBJ1-2; no definite D call. This CDR3 is built from 15 residues. Germline loops: CDR1 SGDLS, CDR2 YYNGEE. Trimming took 2 bases from V and 8 from J, leaving 19 bases between them.

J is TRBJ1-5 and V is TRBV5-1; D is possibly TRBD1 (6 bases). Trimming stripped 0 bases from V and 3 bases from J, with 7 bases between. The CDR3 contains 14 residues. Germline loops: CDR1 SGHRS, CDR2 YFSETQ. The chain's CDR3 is CASSLGGPNQPQHF. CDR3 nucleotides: TGCGCCAGCAGCTTGGGGGGGCCCAATCAGCCCCAGCATTTT.

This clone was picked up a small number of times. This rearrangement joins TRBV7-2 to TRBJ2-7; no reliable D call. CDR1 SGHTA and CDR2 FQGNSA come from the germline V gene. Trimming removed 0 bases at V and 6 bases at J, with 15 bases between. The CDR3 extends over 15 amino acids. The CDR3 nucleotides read TGTGCCAGCAGCTTAGCTCCTACCCATCAGGCCGAGCAGTACTTC. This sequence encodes CASSLAPTHQAEQYF.

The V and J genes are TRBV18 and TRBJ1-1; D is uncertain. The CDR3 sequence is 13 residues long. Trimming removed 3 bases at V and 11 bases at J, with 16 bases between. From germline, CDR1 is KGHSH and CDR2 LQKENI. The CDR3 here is CASSPIYREMAFF. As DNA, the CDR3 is TGTGCCAGCTCACCTATCTATCGGGAAATGGCTTTCTTT.

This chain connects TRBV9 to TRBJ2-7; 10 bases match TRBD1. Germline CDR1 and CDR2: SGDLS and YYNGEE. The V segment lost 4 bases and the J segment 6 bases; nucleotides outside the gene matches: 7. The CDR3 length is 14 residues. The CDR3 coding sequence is TGTGCCAGCAGCATATCCCGGACAGGGGGCGAGCAGTACTTC. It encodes CASSISRTGGEQYF.

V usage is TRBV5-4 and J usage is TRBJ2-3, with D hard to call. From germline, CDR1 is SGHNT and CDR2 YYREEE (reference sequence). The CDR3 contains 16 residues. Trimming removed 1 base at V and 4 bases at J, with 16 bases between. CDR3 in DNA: TGTGCCAGCAGCTTGAGGCCCCCCCACACCGCAGATACGCAGTATTTT. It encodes CASSLRPPHTADTQYF.